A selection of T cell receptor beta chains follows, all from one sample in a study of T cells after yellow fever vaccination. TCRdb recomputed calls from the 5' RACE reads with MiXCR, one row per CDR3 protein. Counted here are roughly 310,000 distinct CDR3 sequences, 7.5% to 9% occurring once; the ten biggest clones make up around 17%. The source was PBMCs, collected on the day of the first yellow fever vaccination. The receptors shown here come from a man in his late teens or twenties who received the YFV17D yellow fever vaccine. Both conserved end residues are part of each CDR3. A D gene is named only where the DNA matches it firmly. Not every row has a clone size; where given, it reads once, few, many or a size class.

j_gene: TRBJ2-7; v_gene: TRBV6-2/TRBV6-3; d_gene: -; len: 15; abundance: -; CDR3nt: TGTGCCAGCAGTTACGAGACAGTTAACATTGGCGAGCAGTACTTC; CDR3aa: CASSYETVNIGEQYF
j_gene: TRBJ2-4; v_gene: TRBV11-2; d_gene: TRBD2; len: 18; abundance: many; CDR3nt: TGTGCCAGCAGCTACGGACTAGCGGGAACACAGGCCAAAAACATTCAGTACTTC; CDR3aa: CASSYGLAGTQAKNIQYF
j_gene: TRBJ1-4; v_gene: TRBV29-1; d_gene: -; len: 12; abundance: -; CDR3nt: TGCAGCGTTGAAGGACAGGCGCGAAAACTGTTTTTT; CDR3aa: CSVEGQARKLFF
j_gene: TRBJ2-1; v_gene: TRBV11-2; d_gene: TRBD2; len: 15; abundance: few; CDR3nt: TGTGCCAGCAGCTTAGGGGCGGGGGGACACAATGAGCAGTTCTTC; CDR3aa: CASSLGAGGHNEQFF
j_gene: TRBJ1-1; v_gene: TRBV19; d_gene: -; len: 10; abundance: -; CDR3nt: TGTGCCAGTCTGGGGATTGAAGCTTTCTTT; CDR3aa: CASLGIEAFF
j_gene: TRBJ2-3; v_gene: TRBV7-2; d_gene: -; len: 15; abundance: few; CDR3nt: TGTGCCAGCAGCCCAGGAAGGAGCTACACAGATACGCAGTATTTT; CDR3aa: CASSPGRSYTDTQYF
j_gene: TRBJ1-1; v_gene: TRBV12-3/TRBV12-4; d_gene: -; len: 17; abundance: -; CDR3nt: TGTGCCAGCAGTTCCTCAAGGGTACAGGGTGATAAGGGTGAAGCTTTCTTT; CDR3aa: CASSSSRVQGDKGEAFF
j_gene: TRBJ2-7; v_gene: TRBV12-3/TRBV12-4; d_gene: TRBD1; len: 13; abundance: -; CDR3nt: TGTGCCAGCAGAGGACAGGGTGTTGGCGAGCAGTACTTC; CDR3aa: CASRGQGVGEQYF
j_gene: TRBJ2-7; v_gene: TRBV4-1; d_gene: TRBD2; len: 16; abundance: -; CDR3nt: TGCGCCAGCAGCCAAGTAACTAGCGGGGGAGCCTACGAGCAGTACTTC; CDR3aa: CASSQVTSGGAYEQYF
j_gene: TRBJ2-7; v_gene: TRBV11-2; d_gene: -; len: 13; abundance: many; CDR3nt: TGTGCCAGCAGCTTCACGGGAAGCTACGAGCAGTACTTC; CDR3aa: CASSFTGSYEQYF
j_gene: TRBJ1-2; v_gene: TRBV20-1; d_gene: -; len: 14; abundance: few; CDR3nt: TGCAGTGCTAGTACGACAGGAGCTAACTATGGCTACACCTTC; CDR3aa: CSASTTGANYGYTF
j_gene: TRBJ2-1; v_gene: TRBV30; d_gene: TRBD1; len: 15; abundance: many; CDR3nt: TGTGCCTTGACAGGGACATACAGAGGAGGCAATGAGCAGTTCTTC; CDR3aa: CALTGTYRGGNEQFF
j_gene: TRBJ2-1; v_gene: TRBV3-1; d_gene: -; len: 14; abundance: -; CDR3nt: TGTGCCAGCAGCCAAGATGAGTACAACAATGAGCAGTTCTTC; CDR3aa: CASSQDEYNNEQFF
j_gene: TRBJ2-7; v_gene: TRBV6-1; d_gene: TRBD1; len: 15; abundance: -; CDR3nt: TGTGCCAGCAGTACGTACAGGGGGACCCCTTACGAGCAGTACTTC; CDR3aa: CASSTYRGTPYEQYF
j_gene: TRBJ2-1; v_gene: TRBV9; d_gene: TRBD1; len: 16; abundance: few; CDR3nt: TGTGCCAGCAGCGTAGAAGGGACAGGGGTACCAAATGAGCAGTTCTTC; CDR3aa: CASSVEGTGVPNEQFF
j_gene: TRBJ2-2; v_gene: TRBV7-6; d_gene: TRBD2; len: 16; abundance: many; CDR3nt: TGTGCCAGCAGCTCCCCCGGACTAGCGGGGCCCGGGGAGCTGTTTTTT; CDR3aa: CASSSPGLAGPGELFF
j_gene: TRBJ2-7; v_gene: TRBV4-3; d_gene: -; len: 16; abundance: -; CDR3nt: TGCGCCAGCAGCCCAGGTCGGGGTAAGGAGACCTACGAGCAGTACTTC; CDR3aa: CASSPGRGKETYEQYF
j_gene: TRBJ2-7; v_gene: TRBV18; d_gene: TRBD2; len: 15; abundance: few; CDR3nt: TGTGCCAGCTCACCCACTAGCGGGGGGGCCTACGAGCAGTACTTC; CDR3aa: CASSPTSGGAYEQYF
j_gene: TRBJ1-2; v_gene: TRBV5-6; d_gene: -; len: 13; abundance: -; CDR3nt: TGTGCCAGCAGCTTGGTTTCCGCGGGTGGCTACACCTTC; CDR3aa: CASSLVSAGGYTF
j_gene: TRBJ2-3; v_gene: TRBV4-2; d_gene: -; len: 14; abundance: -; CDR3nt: TGTGCCAGCAGCCAAGAAGGTTTCCGGGATACGCAGTATTTT; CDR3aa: CASSQEGFRDTQYF